Below, 3 T cell receptor beta chains from the same sample are listed, as sequenced in a study of T cell responses to AZD1222 COVID-19 vaccine. TCRdb keeps only in-frame clones here, not all; method: immunoSEQ multiplex PCR. This repertoire shows tens of thousands of clones, 89% found once; its top ten account for 1% to 1.5%. Source: peripheral blood, taken on day 0 of AZD1222 vaccination. The source of these receptors is an adult in good health.

The chain recombines TRBV6-2 or TRBV6-3 with TRBJ2-1; no reliable D call. V was shortened by 6 bases and J by 5 bases, with 20 bases between the two germline ends. This CDR3 region has 16 residues. From germline, CDR1 is MNHEY and CDR2 SVGEGT. The CDR3 nucleotides read TGTGCCAGCAGCCCGGCGACTTACCTCCTTCACAATGAGCAGTTCTTC. Translation gives CASSPATYLLHNEQFF.

The genes are TRBV5-8 and TRBJ2-3, with 9 nucleotides matching TRBD2. CDR1 is SGHTS, CDR2 YDEGEE, per germline. CDR3 size: 17 residues. J gave up 2 bases and V 5 bases, and 12 bases lay outside the gene matches. CDR3 bases: TGTGCCAGCAGTTTTGGTTCTCTAGCGGGGTACACAGATACGCAGTATTTT. Residues: CASSFGSLAGYTDTQYF.

This chain links TRBV5-1 with TRBJ2-1, with 8 nucleotides matching TRBD1. V lost 6 bases and J lost 4; bases outside the gene matches: 15. Germline assignment: CDR1 SGHRS and CDR2 YFSETQ. This CDR3 spans 17 amino acids. As DNA, the CDR3 is TGCGCCAGCACCTCGGGGACCCGAGACAGGGGATACAATGAGCAGTTCTTC. This gives the protein CASTSGTRDRGYNEQFF.